This TCR beta chain was sequenced in a study of blood T cell repertoires in COVID-19. Study details: Specimens from acute and convalescent COVID-19 originated in the United States, Italy and Spain. PBMCs, B-cell-depleted T cells, or T cells were the source of the cDNA or gDNA that made up the material.

Methods used by the authors: Counts of nucleated cells, estimated from reference gene primer amplification, were obtained. The table came from immunoSEQ multiplex PCR; TCRdb's copy has only in-frame clones and leaves some out. Clonal size and the V and J genes are those of that table, whereas D and trimming came from the DNA. The sample lists approximately 290,000 clones, roughly 90% occurring once. The source material was peripheral blood. The clonotype comes from a young man with active or convalescent COVID-19.

The DNA of the CDR3 is TGTGCCAGCAGCGTAGCTGGAGGTGGCAAAAACATTCAGTACTTC. Amino acids: CASSVAGGGKNIQYF. V and J are TRBV9 and TRBJ2-4; TRBD2 might be the D (5 bases). V lost 0 bases, J lost 3 bases, and 10 bases lay in between. From germline, CDR1 is SGDLS and CDR2 YYNGEE. The CDR3 loop spans 15 amino acids.